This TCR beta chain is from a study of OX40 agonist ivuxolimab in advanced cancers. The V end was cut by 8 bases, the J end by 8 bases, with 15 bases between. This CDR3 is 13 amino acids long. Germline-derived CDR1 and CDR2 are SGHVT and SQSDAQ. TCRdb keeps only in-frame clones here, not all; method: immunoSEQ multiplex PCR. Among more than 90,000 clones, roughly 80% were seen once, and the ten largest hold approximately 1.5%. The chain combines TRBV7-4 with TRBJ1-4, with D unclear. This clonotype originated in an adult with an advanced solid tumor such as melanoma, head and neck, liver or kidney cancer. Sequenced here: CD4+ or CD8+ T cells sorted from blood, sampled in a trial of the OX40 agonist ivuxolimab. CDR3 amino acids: CASCQDLSEKLFF. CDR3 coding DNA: TGTGCCAGCTGTCAGGATCTAAGCGAAAAACTGTTTTTT.